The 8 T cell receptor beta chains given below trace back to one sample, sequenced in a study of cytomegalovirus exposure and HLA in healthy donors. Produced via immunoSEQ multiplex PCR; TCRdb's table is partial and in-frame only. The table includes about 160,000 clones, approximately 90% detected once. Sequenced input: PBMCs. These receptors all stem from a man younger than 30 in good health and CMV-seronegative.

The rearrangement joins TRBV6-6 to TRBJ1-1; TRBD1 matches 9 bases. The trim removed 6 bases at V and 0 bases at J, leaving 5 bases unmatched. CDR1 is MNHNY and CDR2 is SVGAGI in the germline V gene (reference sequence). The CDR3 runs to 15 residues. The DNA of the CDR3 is TGTGCCAGCAGACCGGACAGGGGTTTGAACACTGAAGCTTTCTTT. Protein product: CASRPDRGLNTEAFF.

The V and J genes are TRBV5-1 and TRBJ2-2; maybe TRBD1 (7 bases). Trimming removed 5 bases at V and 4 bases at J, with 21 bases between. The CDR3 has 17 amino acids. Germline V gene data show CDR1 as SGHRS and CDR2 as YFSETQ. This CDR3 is CASSRGGTDRTTGELFF. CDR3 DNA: TGCGCCAGCAGTAGGGGCGGGACAGATCGTACCACCGGGGAGCTGTTTTTT. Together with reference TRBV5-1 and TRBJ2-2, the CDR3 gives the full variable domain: KAGVTQTPRYLIKTRGQQVTLSCSPISGHRSVSWYQQTPGQGLQFLFEYFSETQRNKGNFPGRFSGRQFSNSRSEMNVSTLELGDSALYLCASSRGGTDRTTGELFFGEGSRLTVL.

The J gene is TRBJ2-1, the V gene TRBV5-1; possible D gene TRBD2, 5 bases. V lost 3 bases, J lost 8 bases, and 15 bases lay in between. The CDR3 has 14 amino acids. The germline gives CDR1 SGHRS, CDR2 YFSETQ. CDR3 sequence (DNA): TGCGCCAGCAGCTGGGCGACTAAGGAGGATGAGCAGTTCTTC. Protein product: CASSWATKEDEQFF. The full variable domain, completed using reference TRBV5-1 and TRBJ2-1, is KAGVTQTPRYLIKTRGQQVTLSCSPISGHRSVSWYQQTPGQGLQFLFEYFSETQRNKGNFPGRFSGRQFSNSRSEMNVSTLELGDSALYLCASSWATKEDEQFFGPGTRLTVL.

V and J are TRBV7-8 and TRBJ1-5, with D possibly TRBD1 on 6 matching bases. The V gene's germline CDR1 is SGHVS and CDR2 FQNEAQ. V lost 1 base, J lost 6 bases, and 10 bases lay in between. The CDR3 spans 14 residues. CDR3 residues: CASSLGRGGQPQHF. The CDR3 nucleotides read TGTGCCAGCAGCTTAGGGAGGGGGGGTCAGCCCCAGCATTTT.

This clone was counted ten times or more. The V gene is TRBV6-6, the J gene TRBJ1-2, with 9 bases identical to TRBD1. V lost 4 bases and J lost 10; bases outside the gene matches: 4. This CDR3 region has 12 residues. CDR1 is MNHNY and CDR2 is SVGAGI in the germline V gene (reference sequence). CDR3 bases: TGTGCCAGCAGTTCCTGGGACAGGGCCTACACCTTC. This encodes CASSSWDRAYTF.

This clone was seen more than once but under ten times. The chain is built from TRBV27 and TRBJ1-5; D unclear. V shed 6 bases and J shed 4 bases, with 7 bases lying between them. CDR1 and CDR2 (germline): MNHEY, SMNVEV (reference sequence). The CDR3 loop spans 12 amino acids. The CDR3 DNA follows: TGTGCCAGCAGCCAGTCTAATCAGCCCCAGCATTTT. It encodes CASSQSNQPQHF.

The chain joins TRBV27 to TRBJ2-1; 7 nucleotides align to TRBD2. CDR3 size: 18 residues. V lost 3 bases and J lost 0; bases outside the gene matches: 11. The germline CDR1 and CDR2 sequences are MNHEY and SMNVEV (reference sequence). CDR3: CASSLSSVSGASYNEQFF. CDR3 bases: TGTGCCAGCAGTTTGTCATCGGTCAGCGGGGCCTCCTACAATGAGCAGTTCTTC.

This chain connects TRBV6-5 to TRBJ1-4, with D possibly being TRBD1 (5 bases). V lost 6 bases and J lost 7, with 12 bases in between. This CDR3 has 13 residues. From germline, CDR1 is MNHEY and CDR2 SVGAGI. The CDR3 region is CASRRGGSEKLFF. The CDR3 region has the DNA TGTGCCAGCAGGAGGGGAGGGAGTGAAAAACTGTTTTTT.